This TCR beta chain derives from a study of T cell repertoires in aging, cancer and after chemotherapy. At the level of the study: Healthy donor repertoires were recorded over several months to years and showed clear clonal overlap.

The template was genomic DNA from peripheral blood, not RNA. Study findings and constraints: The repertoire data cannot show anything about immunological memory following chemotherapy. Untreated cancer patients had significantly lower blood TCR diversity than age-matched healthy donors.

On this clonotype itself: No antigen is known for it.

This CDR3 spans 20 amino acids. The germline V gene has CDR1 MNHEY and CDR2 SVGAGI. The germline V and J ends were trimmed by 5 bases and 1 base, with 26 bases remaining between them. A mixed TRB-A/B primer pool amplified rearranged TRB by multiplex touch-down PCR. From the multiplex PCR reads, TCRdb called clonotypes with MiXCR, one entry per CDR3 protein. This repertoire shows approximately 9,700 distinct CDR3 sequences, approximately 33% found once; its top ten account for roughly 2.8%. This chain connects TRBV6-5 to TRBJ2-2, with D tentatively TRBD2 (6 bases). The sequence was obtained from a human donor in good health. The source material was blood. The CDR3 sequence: CASSPRESRRESMNTGELFF. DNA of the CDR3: TGTGCCAGCAGTCCCCGAGAATCGAGACGGGAGTCTATGAACACCGGGGAGCTGTTTTTT.